The 32 T cell receptor beta chains below were found in one sample sequenced in a study of Ad26.COV2.S vaccination and SARS-CoV-2 variants. Some clones are missing from TCRdb's copy, which holds only in-frame ones; the method was immunoSEQ multiplex PCR. The sample consists of around 450,000 clones, over 75% of them appearing once. The treatment denotes: around 19 received Ad26.COV2.S at low or high dose, single or two shots; about five received placebo; per-sample allocation not given. At day 63 after the first vaccine or placebo injection, samples were drawn. The sequenced sample was peripheral blood, obtained in a trial of Ad26.COV2.S vaccine versus placebo. These TCRs come from a person between 18 and 65 years old who received the Ad26.COV2.S COVID-19 vaccine or a placebo.

The J gene is TRBJ1-6, the V gene TRBV6-2 or TRBV6-3; D call uncertain. Germline V gene data show CDR1 as MNHEY and CDR2 as SVGEGT. CDR3 size: 17 residues. V was cut by 2 bases and J by 8 bases, with 19 bases left in between. In DNA form, the CDR3 reads TGTGCCAGCAGTTACACCACCGAGAGTTTGGAGGATTCACCCCTCCACTTT. Its translation: CASSYTTESLEDSPLHF.

This clone was observed once. The chain combines TRBV11-2 with TRBJ2-7; D gene ambiguous. CDR1 SGHAT and CDR2 FQNNGV come from the germline V gene. V shed 2 bases and J shed 2 bases, with 10 bases lying between them. The CDR3 extends over 14 amino acids. This CDR3 is CASSLWAGAYEQYF. The CDR3 DNA follows: TGTGCCAGCAGCTTATGGGCTGGGGCCTACGAGCAGTACTTC.

This clone was seen once. The chain joins TRBV6-2 or TRBV6-3 to TRBJ2-3, with D possibly TRBD2 on 6 matching bases. The CDR3 spans 15 residues. The V gene's germline CDR1 is MNHEY and CDR2 SVGEGT. Trimming removed 5 bases from V and 0 bases from J, with 12 bases in between. CDR3 protein: CASSPTRGSTDTQYF. CDR3 nucleotides: TGTGCCAGCAGTCCGACTAGGGGTAGCACAGATACGCAGTATTTT.

DNA for the CDR3: TGTGCCAGCTTCAGAGCTAGCGGGACTTTCGATGAGCAGTTCTTC. Encoded protein: CASFRASGTFDEQFF. The rearrangement joins TRBV2 to TRBJ2-1; 9 bases fit TRBD2. The CDR3 has 15 residues. J gave up 8 bases and V 8 bases, and 13 bases lay outside the gene matches. The germline V gene encodes CDR1 SNHLY and CDR2 FYNNEI.

The V gene is TRBV29-1, the J gene TRBJ2-5; D perhaps matches TRBD1 (5 bases). Trimming removed 4 bases at V and 0 bases at J, with 9 bases between. CDR1 is SQVTM and CDR2 is ANQGSEA in the germline V gene. This CDR3 spans 13 amino acids. The CDR3 here is CSVGRQNQETQYF. The CDR3 nucleotides are TGCAGCGTTGGGAGACAGAACCAAGAGACCCAGTACTTC.

The chain carries TRBV23-1 and TRBJ2-1; D gene uncertain. TRBV23-1 is given ORF status, its function remaining uncertain. Deletions cut 0 bases from V and 0 bases from J, with 6 bases between. There are 15 residues in the CDR3. The CDR3 DNA sequence: TGCGCCAGCAGTCAATCGATAAGCTCCTACAATGAGCAGTTCTTC. This gives the protein CASSQSISSYNEQFF.

The chain couples TRBV20-1 to TRBJ2-5; 9 bases align to TRBD2. The germline CDR1 and CDR2 sequences are DFQATT and SNEGSKA (reference sequence). V trimming: 3 bases; J trimming: 5 bases; junction bases outside the gene matches: 10. This CDR3 contains 15 residues. The CDR3 DNA reads as TGCAGTGCTAGTCCTATAGCGGGAGAAGGGGAGACCCAGTACTTC. It specifies CSASPIAGEGETQYF.

The chain carries TRBV19 and TRBJ1-1, with D perhaps TRBD1 (6 bases). The germline gives CDR1 LNHDA, CDR2 SQIVND (reference sequence). CDR3 length equals 13 residues. Deletions cut 5 bases from V and 0 bases from J, with 7 bases between. Here the CDR3 DNA reads TGTGCCAGTAGTCAGGGGATGAACACTGAAGCTTTCTTT. It specifies CASSQGMNTEAFF.

The chain couples TRBV7-2 to TRBJ1-2, with D possibly TRBD1 on 5 matching bases. The CDR3 length is 15 residues. From germline, CDR1 is SGHTA and CDR2 FQGNSA. The germline V and J ends were trimmed by 5 bases and 3 bases, with 16 bases remaining between them. In DNA, the CDR3 is TGTGCCAGCAGCCAATTCATCTCCAGGGACTATGGCTACACCTTC. It translates to CASSQFISRDYGYTF.

V is TRBV30 and J is TRBJ1-1; D gene ambiguous. Between the trimmed V and J ends, which lost 0 bases and 5 bases, there was a span of 10 bases. The CDR3 is 13 residues long. The germline V gene has CDR1 GTSNPN and CDR2 SVGIG (reference sequence). This CDR3 is CAWSVLARTEAFF. The CDR3 coding sequence is TGTGCCTGGAGTGTATTAGCTAGGACTGAAGCTTTCTTT.

The chain employs TRBV19 and TRBJ1-1; D not certain. The V end lost 2 bases, the J end lost 3 bases, and 19 bases lay between the germline ends. CDR3 length: 17 residues. Per the germline V gene, CDR1 is LNHDA and CDR2 is SQIVND (reference sequence). The CDR3 region is CASSIFAGSDVDTEAFF. The CDR3 nucleotides are TGTGCCAGTAGTATATTTGCCGGGTCTGACGTGGACACTGAAGCTTTCTTT.

The chain couples TRBV7-2 to TRBJ1-3; TRBD1 aligns across 8 bases. This CDR3 is built from 15 residues. CDR1 and CDR2 from the germline V gene are SGHTA and FQGNSA. V dropped 5 bases and J dropped 2; count of bases not matched to a gene: 5. CDR3 residues: CASSALGQAGNTIYF. DNA of the CDR3: TGTGCCAGCAGCGCGTTGGGACAGGCTGGAAACACCATATATTTT.

V and J are TRBV6-5 and TRBJ2-7; 9 bases fit TRBD2. With V trimmed by 6 bases and J by 2 bases, 8 bases remained unmatched. The germline gives CDR1 MNHEY, CDR2 SVGAGI. CDR3 length: 15 amino acids. CDR3 amino acids: CASSLGVAGAYEQYF. CDR3 nucleotide sequence: TGTGCCAGCAGCCTAGGGGTAGCGGGAGCCTACGAGCAGTACTTC.

This chain joins TRBV7-2 and TRBJ2-1; D uncertain. Germline V gene sequence: CDR1 SGHTA, CDR2 FQGNSA. Trimming took off 4 bases at V and 9 bases at J, with 13 bases between the two ends. The CDR3 has 13 amino acids. As DNA, the CDR3 is TGTGCCAGCAGCTCGTCTCCGGGTCCTGAGCAGTTCTTC. It specifies CASSSSPGPEQFF.

This chain uses TRBV7-2 with TRBJ2-1; 9 positions match TRBD1. The CDR3 covers 16 residues. The germline V gene has CDR1 SGHTA and CDR2 FQGNSA. Trimming cost V 5 bases and J 1 base; bases outside gene matches: 6. CDR3 residues: CASSPPGQGSYNEQFF. The DNA of the CDR3 is TGTGCCAGCAGCCCACCGGGACAGGGATCCTACAATGAGCAGTTCTTC. Drawing the rest from reference TRBV7-2 and TRBJ2-1, the complete variable domain is GAGVSQSPSNKVTEKGKDVELRCDPISGHTALYWYRQSLGQGLEFLIYFQGNSAPDKSGLPSDRFSAERTGGSVSTLTIQRTQQEDSAVYLCASSPPGQGSYNEQFFGPGTRLTVL.

This clone was seen a few times. The V gene is TRBV19, the J gene TRBJ1-6; weak D call: TRBD1 (5 bases). The CDR3 spans 13 residues. Trimming cost V 3 bases and J 8 bases, with 8 bases left between them. CDR1 is LNHDA and CDR2 is SQIVND in the germline V gene (reference sequence). CDR3 region: CASSIREDSPLHF. Here the CDR3 DNA reads TGTGCCAGTAGTATCAGGGAAGATTCACCCCTCCACTTT.

The chain employs TRBV9 and TRBJ1-3; unclear D gene. The germline V and J ends were trimmed by 7 bases and 4 bases, with 9 bases remaining between them. The CDR3 covers 12 residues. CDR1 is SGDLS and CDR2 is YYNGEE in the germline V gene. This CDR3 reads CASRGRGNTIYF. The CDR3 coding sequence is TGTGCCAGCCGTGGGAGGGGAAACACCATATATTTT.

The V call is TRBV11-3, the J call TRBJ2-1, with D maybe TRBD2 (6 bases). Germline CDR1 is SGHNT and CDR2 is YENEEA. CDR3 length: 15 residues. V was clipped by 5 bases and J by 6 bases, with 17 bases between them. Written as DNA, the CDR3 is TGTGCCAGCAGCGACTCCTATGACGGGGGCAATGAGCAGTTCTTC. Translating gives CASSDSYDGGNEQFF.

V and J are TRBV7-6 and TRBJ2-2; D uncertain. Looked up from germline, CDR1 is SGHVS and CDR2 is FNYEAQ. V dropped 7 bases and J dropped 3 bases, with 12 bases sitting between them. The CDR3 spans 14 residues. CDR3 DNA: TGTGCCAGCACCCCACCCCAATACACCGGGGAGCTGTTTTTT. Protein: CASTPPQYTGELFF.

This sequence joins TRBV3-1 (or the pseudogene TRBV3-2) and TRBJ2-7, with D uncertain. Trimming removed 3 bases at V and 3 bases at J, with 12 bases between. The CDR3 runs 14 residues. The V gene's germline CDR1 is LGHDT and CDR2 YNNKEL (reference sequence). CDR3 amino acids: CASSQEGPYYEQYF. The CDR3 nucleotides are TGTGCCAGCAGCCAGGAAGGGCCTTACTACGAGCAGTACTTC.

This chain links TRBV6-6 with TRBJ2-5; weak D call: TRBD1 (6 bases). This CDR3 comprises 15 residues. Trimming took 7 bases from V and 5 from J, leaving 20 bases between them. The germline CDR1 and CDR2 sequences are MNHNY and SVGAGI (reference sequence). The CDR3 nucleotides read TGTGCCAGCACCCTCGACAGGTCTCCGGGGGAGACCCAGTACTTC. Protein: CASTLDRSPGETQYF.

In this sample, this clone turned up once. The CDR3 region is CASSRDRGTYNQPQHF. The DNA of the CDR3 is TGCGCCAGCAGCCGAGACAGGGGGACCTACAATCAGCCCCAGCATTTT. The chain has TRBV4-3 and TRBJ1-5, with TRBD1 identical over 9 bases. V gave up 4 bases and J gave up 3 bases; unmatched junction bases: 7. CDR1 is LGHNA, CDR2 YSLEER, per germline. The CDR3 totals 16 residues.

The chain joins TRBV18 to TRBJ2-7; D gene ambiguous. The germline V gene encodes CDR1 KGHSH and CDR2 LQKENI. CDR3 size: 12 residues. Between the trimmed V and J ends, which lost 2 bases and 3 bases, there was a span of 5 bases. CDR3 DNA sequence: TGTGCCAGCTCACCAGACGACTACGAGCAGTACTTC. This translates into CASSPDDYEQYF.

The chain has TRBV25-1 and TRBJ1-1; weak D call: TRBD1 (5 bases). The CDR3 consists of 14 residues. Trimming removed 5 bases from V and 6 bases from J, with 16 bases in between. Germline CDR1 reads MGHDK; CDR2 reads SYGVNS. This CDR3 is CASSPLGGGSEAFF. In nucleotides, the CDR3 is TGTGCCAGCAGTCCCTTGGGGGGAGGCTCTGAAGCTTTCTTT.

The V call is TRBV7-9, the J call TRBJ2-6, with D unresolved. V gave up 3 bases and J gave up 4 bases, with 10 bases separating them. Germline V gene data show CDR1 as SEHNR and CDR2 as FQNEAQ (reference sequence). The CDR3 contains 15 residues. The CDR3 reads CASSLGSVGANVLTF. The CDR3, as DNA: TGTGCCAGCAGCTTGGGTTCAGTCGGGGCCAACGTCCTGACTTTC.

This clone was seen only once. The V gene is TRBV7-8, the J gene TRBJ1-2, with 7 bases identical to TRBD1. V was clipped by 5 bases and J by 4 bases; unmatched bases: 13. The length of the CDR3 is 16 residues. Looked up from germline, CDR1 is SGHVS and CDR2 is FQNEAQ. The DNA of the CDR3 is TGTGCCAGCAGCCCGCAGGGAGGGGGCCCGGGCTATGGCTACACCTTC. This sequence encodes CASSPQGGGPGYGYTF.

V and J are TRBV5-1 and TRBJ2-5; the match to TRBD2 covers 15 bases. CDR1 is SGHRS and CDR2 is YFSETQ in the germline V gene. This CDR3 has 17 residues. The V gene end was trimmed by 4 bases and the J gene end by 5 bases; junction bases not matched to a gene: 9. CDR3 bases: TGCGCCAGCAGCACCGGACTAGCGGGAGGGCCTCTGGAGACCCAGTACTTC. Residues: CASSTGLAGGPLETQYF.

The rearrangement joins TRBV7-2 to TRBJ1-2; TRBD1 is a possible D gene (6 bases). V lost 3 bases and J 7 bases, leaving 18 bases between the germline ends. The V gene's germline CDR1 is SGHTA and CDR2 FQGNSA. The CDR3 is made up of 15 amino acids. DNA of the CDR3: TGTGCCAGCAGCTTGAGGACAGCCGCCTTTGGTGGCTACACCTTC. Its protein is CASSLRTAAFGGYTF.

The chain couples TRBV4-3 to TRBJ2-3; D is perhaps TRBD2 (5 bases). Trimming shortened V by 1 base and J by 2 bases, and 13 bases separated the two germline ends. The CDR3 totals 16 residues. Germline CDR1 reads LGHNA; CDR2 reads YSLEER. The CDR3 DNA is TGCGCCAGCAGCCAAGTCGCTAGCATGGCCACAGATACGCAGTATTTT. Translated, it gives CASSQVASMATDTQYF.

The V and J genes are TRBV7-6 and TRBJ1-2; 8 positions match TRBD1. Germline V lookup: CDR1 SGHVS, CDR2 FNYEAQ. The V gene end was trimmed by 7 bases and the J gene end by 4 bases; junction bases not matched to a gene: 14. This CDR3 has 16 residues. This CDR3 is CASIHSPTGEGYGYTF. For the CDR3, the DNA is TGTGCCAGCATCCATAGTCCGACAGGGGAGGGCTATGGCTACACCTTC.

The V gene is TRBV5-1, the J gene TRBJ1-1; D remains ambiguous. Per the germline V gene, CDR1 is SGHRS and CDR2 is YFSETQ. The CDR3 runs 15 residues. The V gene lost 4 bases and the J gene lost 0 bases, with 13 bases spanning the gap. The CDR3 DNA reads as TGCGCCAGCAGCCCGGGAGCAGGCATGAACACTGAAGCTTTCTTT. This translates into CASSPGAGMNTEAFF.

The CDR3 sequence: CASSPLWDTYNEQFF. The CDR3 coding sequence is TGTGCCAGCAGCCCCTTGTGGGACACCTACAATGAGCAGTTCTTC. The chain employs TRBV6-2 or TRBV6-3 and TRBJ2-1, with a possible D match to TRBD1 (6 bases). Trimming stripped 6 bases from V and 2 bases from J, with 14 bases between. Germline V gene data show CDR1 as MNHEY and CDR2 as SVGEGT. The CDR3 consists of 15 residues.